The clone carrying this T cell receptor beta chain was observed a single time. V gave up 1 base and J gave up 8 bases, with 8 bases separating them. CDR3 length: 12 residues. Per germline, CDR1 MNHEY and CDR2 SVGAGI. The data stem from a study of blood T cell repertoires in COVID-19. The wider study: The United States, Italy and Spain were the sources of the acute and convalescent COVID-19 samples. T cells, B-cell-depleted T cells, or PBMCs provided the cDNA or gDNA that served as material.

Original data processing: Reference gene primer amplification gave nucleated cell count estimates. Sequenced by immunoSEQ multiplex PCR; TCRdb stores in-frame clones only, minus some. V and J calls and clone size are those listed in that table; D and trimming were worked out from the DNA. This sample has about 190,000 clones, with around nine tenths found just once. The sample taken for sequencing was peripheral blood. The rearrangement links TRBV6-5 to TRBJ1-1; D call uncertain. This TCR was sampled from a man aged 18-30 years with active or convalescent COVID-19. The DNA for the CDR3 is TGTGCCAGCAGTTACTTCGGCGGAGAAGCTTTCTTT. Protein: CASSYFGGEAFF.